This T cell receptor beta chain was profiled in a study of early T cells in non-severe SARS-CoV-2 infection. Broader study findings: Comparison of clonotypes with VDJdb favored anti-spike CD8 responses while missing private and CD4 specificities.

As for this clonotype: Its antigen is not identified.

Separate cDNA molecules each had unique molecular identifiers attached to them. Each CDR3 protein gets one entry after TCRdb re-called the 5' RACE reads with MiXCR. The sample shows 25,000 to 30,000 distinct CDR3 sequences, about 4.2% of them seen only once. The TCR comes from an adult who was a healthcare worker with PCR-confirmed SARS-CoV-2 infection or an uninfected control (not recorded which). The sample comprised whole blood.

CDR3 DNA sequence: TGTGCCAGCTGCATCTATGGCTACACCTTC. Its protein is CASCIYGYTF. The chain joins TRBV21-1 to TRBJ1-2. TRBV21-1 is a pseudogene locus. The CDR3 loop spans 10 amino acids.